This T cell receptor beta chain was profiled in a study of control samples from healthy donors and cancer patients. Profiled with immunoSEQ multiplex PCR; TCRdb holds only in-frame clones, not every one. The data show roughly 69,000 clones, around 87% seen once. This CDR3 region has 16 residues. With 3 bases removed from V and 6 bases from J, the gap between germline ends came to 17 bases. Germline V gives CDR1 SGHAT, CDR2 FQNNGV. The sequencing sample was made of PBMCs. The chain uses TRBV11-2 and TRBJ2-2, with D maybe TRBD1 (6 bases). This receptor was identified in a woman aged 45-65 years with head and neck cancer. Here the CDR3 reads CASSFFARGGSGELFF. The DNA for the CDR3 is TGTGCCAGCAGCTTCTTCGCCAGAGGGGGTTCCGGGGAGCTGTTTTTT.